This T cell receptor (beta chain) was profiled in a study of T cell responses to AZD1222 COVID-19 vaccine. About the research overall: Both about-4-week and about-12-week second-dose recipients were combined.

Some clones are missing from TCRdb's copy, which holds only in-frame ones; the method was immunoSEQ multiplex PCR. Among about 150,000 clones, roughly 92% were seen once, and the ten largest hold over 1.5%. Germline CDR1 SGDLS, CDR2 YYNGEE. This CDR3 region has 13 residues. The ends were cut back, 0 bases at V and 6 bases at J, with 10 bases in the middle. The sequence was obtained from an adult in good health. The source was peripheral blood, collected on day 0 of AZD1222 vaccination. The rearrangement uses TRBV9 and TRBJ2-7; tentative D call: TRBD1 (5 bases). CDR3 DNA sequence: TGTGCCAGCAGCGTAGGGGGCTGGAGCGAGCAGTACTTC. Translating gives CASSVGGWSEQYF.